This TCR beta chain was identified during a study of CD8 T cells in ankylosing spondylitis. Broader study findings: A motif in TCR beta, a set of roughly 8 highly homologous variants, appeared characteristic of ankylosing spondylitis blood. Some of these motif variants have turned up before, in reports on reactive arthritis synovial fluid and blood.

Each CDR3 protein gets one entry after TCRdb re-called the 5' RACE reads with MiXCR. The sample shows 250,000 to 350,000 distinct CDR3 sequences, approximately 20% of them seen only once. Between the trimmed V and J ends, which lost 6 bases and 0 bases, there was a span of 12 bases. The CDR3 runs to 14 residues. Per the germline V gene, CDR1 is DFQATT and CDR2 is SNEGSKA (reference sequence). A note on this clonotype: Its cognate antigen is unknown.

Specimen: blood, either unsorted or a sorted T cell fraction (not recorded which). The sequence was obtained from a male donor with ankylosing spondylitis or in good health (not recorded which). This chain links TRBV20-1 with TRBJ1-5; D uncertain. As DNA, the CDR3 is TGCAGTGCCCTACAGTCGAGTAGCAATCAGCCCCAGCATTTT. As protein: CSALQSSSNQPQHF.